The 21 T cell receptor beta chains below were found in one sample sequenced in a study of T cells in Graves' hyperthyroidism and ophthalmopathy. Template material for amplifying TCR beta CDR3 regions consisted of RNA transcripts. HTBI primers were used for first-round RT-PCR of the TCR CDR3. TCRdb re-called the multiplex PCR reads through MiXCR, storing one row per CDR3 protein. The sample shows a few hundred thousand distinct CDR3 sequences, around a fifth of them seen only once. The sequencing sample was made of blood. The receptors here all came from a woman in her 70s with Graves' ophthalmopathy.

In its sample, this clonotype was seen many times. This sequence joins TRBV12-3 or TRBV12-4 and TRBJ1-1, with TRBD1 identical over 8 bases. V dropped 6 bases and J dropped 1; count of bases not matched to a gene: 7. This CDR3 contains 15 residues. Here the CDR3 DNA reads TGTGCCAGCAGGATGAACAGGGGGGCGAACACTGAAGCTTTCTTT. Its translation is CASRMNRGANTEAFF.

V is TRBV5-1 and J is TRBJ2-7; 7 bases are shared with TRBD1. Trimming cost V 4 bases and J 5 bases; bases outside gene matches: 6. Per germline, CDR1 SGHRS and CDR2 YFSETQ. The length of the CDR3 is 13 residues. In nucleotides, the CDR3 is TGCGCCAGCAGCACTAAACAGGGGAACGAGCAGTACTTC. It codes for CASSTKQGNEQYF.

This clonotype was seen ten or more times. The CDR3 loop is CAISESTGDTEAFF. CDR3 nucleotide sequence: TGTGCCATCAGTGAGTCGACAGGGGACACTGAAGCTTTCTTT. The J gene is TRBJ1-1, the V gene TRBV10-3; the match to TRBD1 covers 8 bases. V lost 0 bases, J lost 3 bases, and 0 bases stayed unmatched. CDR1 is ENHRY, CDR2 SYGVKD, per germline. The CDR3 is 14 residues long.

This clonotype occurred many times. The chain is built from TRBV12-3 or TRBV12-4 and TRBJ1-2, with 7 bases aligning to TRBD1. The CDR3 length is 16 residues. The J segment lost 3 bases and the V segment lost 0 bases, leaving 7 bases of the junction unmatched. CDR3 loop: CASSLAPTGTHYGYTF. Here the CDR3 DNA reads TGTGCCAGCAGTTTAGCACCGACAGGGACTCACTATGGCTACACCTTC.

The gene calls are TRBV11-3 and TRBJ1-1; the D is unclear. The CDR3 totals 18 residues. Germline V gene data show CDR1 as SGHNT and CDR2 as YENEEA. Trimming removed 0 bases from V and 2 bases from J, with 19 bases in between. The CDR3 bases are TGTGCCAGCAGCTTAGATCGAAGGGTGAAGAAAGACAACACTGAAGCTTTCTTT. Amino acid sequence: CASSLDRRVKKDNTEAFF.

V gene TRBV19 combines with J gene TRBJ2-3; D perhaps matches TRBD2 (6 bases). The CDR3 extends over 15 amino acids. Between the trimmed V and J ends, which lost 7 bases and 3 bases, there was a span of 17 bases. The V gene's germline CDR1 is LNHDA and CDR2 SQIVND (reference sequence). CDR3 residues: CASTPRGSATDTQYF. CDR3 in DNA: TGTGCCAGTACTCCCCGGGGGAGCGCGACAGATACGCAGTATTTT.

This clonotype was picked up a small number of times. The chain combines TRBV20-1 with TRBJ1-2; D not resolved. The CDR3 extends over 11 amino acids. CDR1 and CDR2 (germline): DFQATT, SNEGSKA (reference sequence). The CDR3 DNA follows: TGCGGGAAGACGGGCAACTATGGCTACACCTTC. It encodes CGKTGNYGYTF.

This clonotype was detected ten times or more. The V call is TRBV2, the J call TRBJ2-5; D tentatively reads TRBD1 or TRBD2 (6 bases each). The CDR3 contains 14 residues. Germline V gives CDR1 SNHLY, CDR2 FYNNEI. The V and J ends lost 6 bases and 4 bases respectively, with 15 bases between them. Written as DNA, the CDR3 is TGTGCCAGCAGGAAAGGGGGGCGCGGAGAGACCCAGTACTTC. It yields the protein CASRKGGRGETQYF.

This clonotype turned up a few times. The chain links TRBV5-4 to TRBJ2-7; 9 nucleotides agree with TRBD2. This CDR3 contains 14 residues. V was clipped by 4 bases and J by 2 bases; unmatched bases: 4. Germline CDR1 SGHNT, CDR2 YYREEE (reference sequence). In DNA form, the CDR3 reads TGTGCCAGCAGCGACGCGGGAGGGGCCTACGAGCAGTACTTC. This codes for CASSDAGGAYEQYF.

The genes are TRBV28 and TRBJ1-6, with D possibly TRBD1 on 6 matching bases. Between the trimmed V and J ends, which lost 0 bases and 9 bases, there was a span of 12 bases. The germline V gene has CDR1 MDHEN and CDR2 SYDVKM. The CDR3 has 15 residues. As DNA, the CDR3 is TGTGCCAGCAGTTTATGGGATGGGGGCGGTTCACCCCTCCACTTT. Amino acid sequence: CASSLWDGGGSPLHF.

The rearrangement links TRBV24-1 to TRBJ1-3; D may be TRBD1 (6 bases). The V gene lost 8 bases and the J gene lost 1 base, with 17 bases spanning the gap. The germline CDR1 and CDR2 sequences are KGHDR and SFDVKD. The CDR3 is made up of 16 amino acids. This chain's CDR3 is CATNIGQQYSGNTIYF. The CDR3 nucleotides are TGTGCCACCAATATCGGACAGCAATATTCTGGAAACACCATATATTTT.

This clonotype showed up just a few times. This sequence joins TRBV12-3 or TRBV12-4 and TRBJ2-5; no firm D call. The CDR3 contains 9 residues. V was shortened by 8 bases and J by 6 bases, with 4 bases between the two germline ends. CDR3: CASGKTQYF. The CDR3 DNA reads TGTGCCAGCGGGAAGACCCAGTACTTC.

Here the CDR3 DNA reads TGTGCCAGCAGCCACGGTGGGGGGACAGTCTATGGCTACACCTTC. This sequence encodes CASSHGGGTVYGYTF. The chain couples TRBV3-1 to TRBJ1-2; 7 bases line up with TRBD1. Germline values: CDR1 LGHDT, CDR2 YNNKEL (reference sequence). V lost 3 bases, J lost 4 bases, and 8 bases stayed unmatched. CDR3 length: 15 residues.

The sample holds a few counts of this clonotype. This chain connects TRBV6-1 to TRBJ1-1; D might be TRBD1 (5 bases). This CDR3 comprises 15 residues. CDR1 MNHNS and CDR2 SASEGT come from the germline V gene. The ends were cut back, 5 bases at V and 5 bases at J, with 18 bases in the middle. CDR3 sequence reads: CASSRIRQGLTEAFF. DNA of the CDR3: TGTGCCAGCAGTAGGATTCGCCAGGGATTGACTGAAGCTTTCTTT.

This clonotype has a handful of counts. The CDR3 region is CSGQRPMREETQYF. The CDR3 bases are TGCAGTGGGCAACGGCCCATGAGGGAAGAGACCCAGTACTTC. The chain employs TRBV20-1 and TRBJ2-5, with TRBD2 as a possible D gene (5 bases). CDR3 length: 14 amino acids. Germline V gene data show CDR1 as DFQATT and CDR2 as SNEGSKA (reference sequence). Trimming shortened V by 7 bases and J by 3 bases, and 18 bases separated the two germline ends.

This clonotype was counted at least ten times. The V gene is TRBV6-2 or TRBV6-3, the J gene TRBJ2-5; no reliable D call. The CDR3 runs to 11 residues. Germline values: CDR1 MNHEY, CDR2 SVGEGT. Trimming removed 6 bases from V and 3 bases from J, with 5 bases in between. The CDR3 sequence: CASRRKETQYF. For the CDR3, the DNA is TGTGCCAGCAGGAGGAAAGAGACCCAGTACTTC.

The table lists this clonotype with many counts. This sequence joins TRBV11-2 and TRBJ2-5; D gene uncertain. The CDR3 runs 11 residues. CDR1 SGHAT and CDR2 FQNNGV come from the germline V gene. V was pared by 6 bases and J by 0 bases, with 2 bases between. This chain's CDR3 is CASRHQETQYF. DNA of the CDR3: TGTGCCAGCAGGCACCAAGAGACCCAGTACTTC. Full variable domain (missing parts from reference TRBV11-2 and TRBJ2-5): EAGVAQSPRYKIIEKRQSVAFWCNPISGHATLYWYQQILGQGPKLLIQFQNNGVVDDSQLPKDRFSAERLKGVDSTLKIQPAKLEDSAVYLCASRHQETQYFGPGTRLLVL.

This clonotype was detected a few times. The gene calls are TRBV20-1 and TRBJ1-3; D possibly corresponds to TRBD1 (5 bases). V was shortened by 0 bases and J by 4 bases, with 16 bases between the two germline ends. The CDR3 extends over 16 amino acids. Looked up from germline, CDR1 is DFQATT and CDR2 is SNEGSKA (reference sequence). DNA of the CDR3: TGCAGTGCTAGAGATGGTGTTGGGGCGCGGGGAAACACCATATATTTT. Translated, it gives CSARDGVGARGNTIYF.

The sample holds many counts of this clonotype. The chain uses TRBV20-1 and TRBJ2-1; the match to TRBD2 covers 10 bases. CDR3 length: 16 amino acids. Trimming took 2 bases from V and 9 from J; bases not matched to a gene: 13. Germline CDR1 is DFQATT and CDR2 is SNEGSKA (reference sequence). The CDR3 here is CSARPSGSERYGEQFF. DNA of the CDR3: TGCAGTGCTAGACCTAGCGGGAGTGAACGGTATGGTGAGCAGTTCTTC.

The sample holds one count of this clonotype. A read error is possible here, since a much larger clone lies one base away. The chain couples TRBV12-3 or TRBV12-4 to TRBJ1-5; D ambiguous. This CDR3 is 16 amino acids long. The CDR3 DNA sequence: TGTGCCAGCAGTAGGACCTCCCCCCTTGCAAATCGGCCCCAGCATTTT. Translating gives CASSRTSPLANRPQHF.

This chain links TRBV2 with TRBJ1-6; D remains ambiguous. The CDR3 has 14 residues. The germline CDR1 and CDR2 sequences are SNHLY and FYNNEI. Trimming left V 5 bases short and J 3 bases short, with 8 bases between. The CDR3 DNA is TGTGCCAGCAGTCAACATATCTATAATTCACCCCTCCACTTT. Its translation: CASSQHIYNSPLHF.